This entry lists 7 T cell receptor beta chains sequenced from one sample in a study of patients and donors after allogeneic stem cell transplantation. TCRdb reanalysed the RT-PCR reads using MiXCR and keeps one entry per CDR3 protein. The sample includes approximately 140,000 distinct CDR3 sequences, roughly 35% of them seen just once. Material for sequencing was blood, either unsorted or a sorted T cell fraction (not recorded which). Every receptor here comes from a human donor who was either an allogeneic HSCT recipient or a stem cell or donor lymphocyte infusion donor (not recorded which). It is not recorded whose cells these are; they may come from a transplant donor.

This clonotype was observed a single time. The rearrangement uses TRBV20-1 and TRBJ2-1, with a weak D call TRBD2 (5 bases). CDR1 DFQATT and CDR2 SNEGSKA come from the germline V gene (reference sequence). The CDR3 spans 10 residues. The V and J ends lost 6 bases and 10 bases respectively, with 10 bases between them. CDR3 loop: CSARRGEQFF. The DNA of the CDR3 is TGCAGTGCGAGGCGAGGGGAGCAGTTCTTC.

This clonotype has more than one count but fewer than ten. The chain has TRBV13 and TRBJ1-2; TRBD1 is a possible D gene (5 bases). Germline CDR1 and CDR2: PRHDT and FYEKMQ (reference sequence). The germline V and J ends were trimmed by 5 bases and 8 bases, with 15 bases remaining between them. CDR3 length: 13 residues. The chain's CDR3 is CASSPGRADGYTF. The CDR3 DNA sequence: TGTGCCAGCAGCCCAGGCAGGGCGGACGGCTACACCTTC.

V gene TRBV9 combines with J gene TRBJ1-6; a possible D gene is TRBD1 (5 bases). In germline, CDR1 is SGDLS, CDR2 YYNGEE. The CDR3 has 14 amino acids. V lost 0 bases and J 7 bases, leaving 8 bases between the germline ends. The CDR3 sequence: CASSVGRVNSPLHF. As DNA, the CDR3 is TGTGCCAGCAGCGTAGGCAGGGTAAATTCACCCCTCCACTTT.

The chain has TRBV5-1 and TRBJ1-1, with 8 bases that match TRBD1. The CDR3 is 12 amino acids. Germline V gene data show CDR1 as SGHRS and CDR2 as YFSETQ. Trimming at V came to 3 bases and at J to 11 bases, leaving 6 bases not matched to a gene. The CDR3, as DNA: TGCGCCAGCAGCTCAGGGGGCGCGACGGCTTTCTTT. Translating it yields CASSSGGATAFF.

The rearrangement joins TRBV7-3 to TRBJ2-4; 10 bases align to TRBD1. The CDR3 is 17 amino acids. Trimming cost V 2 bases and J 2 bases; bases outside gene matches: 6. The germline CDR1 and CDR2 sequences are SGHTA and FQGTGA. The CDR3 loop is CASSLGTGEGSKNIQYF. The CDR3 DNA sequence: TGTGCCAGCAGCTTAGGGACAGGGGAGGGGTCCAAAAACATTCAGTACTTC. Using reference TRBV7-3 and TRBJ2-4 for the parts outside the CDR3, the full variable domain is GAGVSQTPSNKVTEKGKYVELRCDPISGHTALYWYRQSLGQGPEFLIYFQGTGAADDSGLPNDRFFAVRPEGSVSTLKIQRTERGDSAVYLCASSLGTGEGSKNIQYFGAGTRLSVL.

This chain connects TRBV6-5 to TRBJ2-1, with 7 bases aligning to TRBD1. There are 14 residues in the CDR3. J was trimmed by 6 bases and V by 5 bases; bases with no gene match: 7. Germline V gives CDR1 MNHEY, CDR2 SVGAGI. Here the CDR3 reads CASSDRDSFNEQFF. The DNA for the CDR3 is TGTGCCAGCAGTGACCGGGACAGTTTCAATGAGCAGTTCTTC.

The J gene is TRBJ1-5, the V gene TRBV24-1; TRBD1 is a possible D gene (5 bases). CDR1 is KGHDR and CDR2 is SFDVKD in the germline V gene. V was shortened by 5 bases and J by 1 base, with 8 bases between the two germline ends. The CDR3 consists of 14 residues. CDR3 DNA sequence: TGTGCCACCAGTGTCGGGGACAGCAATCAGCCCCAGCATTTT. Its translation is CATSVGDSNQPQHF.